A single sample is the source of the 29 T cell receptor beta chains below, sequenced in a study of T cell responses to AZD1222 COVID-19 vaccine. TCRdb's copy holds only in-frame clones and misses some; the assay was immunoSEQ multiplex PCR. The sample lists around 120,000 clones; around 90% were seen once. This specimen was peripheral blood, taken on day 0 of AZD1222 vaccination. The receptor source for this set is an adult in good health.

This chain's CDR3 is CASSLVLTNTGELFF. The CDR3 bases are TGTGCCAGCAGCTTGGTATTGACGAACACCGGGGAGCTGTTTTTT. The chain carries TRBV5-8 and TRBJ2-2; D unclear. CDR1 SGHTS and CDR2 YDEGEE come from the germline V gene. This CDR3 spans 15 amino acids. Trimming took off 0 bases at V and 0 bases at J, with 6 bases between the two ends.

The chain employs TRBV7-3 and TRBJ1-1, with D maybe TRBD1 (5 bases). V dropped 0 bases and J dropped 5 bases, with 13 bases sitting between them. The CDR3 totals 15 residues. Germline V lookup: CDR1 SGHTA, CDR2 FQGTGA. The chain's CDR3 is CASSLTVGPWTEAFF. The CDR3 region has the DNA TGTGCCAGCAGCTTAACGGTGGGGCCGTGGACTGAAGCTTTCTTT. The whole variable domain, filled in from reference TRBV7-3 and TRBJ1-1, reads GAGVSQTPSNKVTEKGKYVELRCDPISGHTALYWYRQSLGQGPEFLIYFQGTGAADDSGLPNDRFFAVRPEGSVSTLKIQRTERGDSAVYLCASSLTVGPWTEAFFGQGTRLTVV.

The chain has TRBV5-4 and TRBJ1-5; TRBD1 might be the D (5 bases). Germline V lookup: CDR1 SGHNT, CDR2 YYREEE (reference sequence). The ends were cut back, 4 bases at V and 3 bases at J, with 8 bases in the middle. This CDR3 has 13 amino acids. This CDR3 is CASSLDINQPQHF. CDR3 nucleotides: TGTGCCAGCAGCCTGGACATCAATCAGCCCCAGCATTTT.

The V gene is TRBV5-1, the J gene TRBJ2-2; no clear D. Looked up from germline, CDR1 is SGHRS and CDR2 is YFSETQ. The CDR3 runs to 12 residues. Trimming shortened V by 5 bases and J by 1 base, and 3 bases separated the two germline ends. The CDR3: CASSWNTGELFF. CDR3 nucleotide sequence: TGCGCCAGCAGTTGGAACACCGGGGAGCTGTTTTTT.

The chain employs TRBV27 and TRBJ1-1; D possibly corresponds to TRBD1 (6 bases). The CDR3 spans 13 residues. Germline V gene sequence: CDR1 MNHEY, CDR2 SMNVEV (reference sequence). V was cut by 3 bases and J by 7 bases, with 12 bases left in between. CDR3 nucleotides: TGTGCCAGCAGTTTTACCCACAGGGATGAAGCTTTCTTT. This translates into CASSFTHRDEAFF.

Only a few counts were recorded for this clone. The chain carries TRBV5-6 and TRBJ1-2, with D tentatively TRBD1 (6 bases). CDR3 length: 13 residues. The V gene lost 4 bases and the J gene lost 4 bases, with 11 bases spanning the gap. Germline assignment: CDR1 SGHDT and CDR2 YYEEEE. The CDR3, as DNA: TGTGCCAGCAGCGCAGGACAGCTCTATGGCTACACCTTC. It encodes CASSAGQLYGYTF.

This rearrangement joins TRBV12-3 or TRBV12-4 to TRBJ2-1; D not resolved. The CDR3 is made up of 13 amino acids. V lost 1 base and J 2 bases, leaving 3 bases between the germline ends. This CDR3 reads CASSLVPYNEQFF. The CDR3 DNA follows: TGTGCCAGCAGTTTAGTCCCCTACAATGAGCAGTTCTTC.

The chain joins TRBV11-2 to TRBJ2-7; D might be TRBD1 or TRBD2, each matching 5 bases. V gave up 5 bases and J gave up 6 bases, with 17 bases separating them. CDR1 and CDR2 (germline): SGHAT, FQNNGV. The CDR3 runs 14 residues. CDR3: CASSQAGRESEQYF. The CDR3 region has the DNA TGTGCCAGCAGCCAGGCGGGCAGGGAGTCCGAGCAGTACTTC.

V and J are TRBV18 and TRBJ2-5; D is possibly TRBD1 (6 bases). Between the trimmed V and J ends, which lost 6 bases and 1 base, there was a span of 15 bases. Germline CDR1 is KGHSH and CDR2 is LQKENI. This CDR3 has 15 amino acids. CDR3 DNA: TGTGCCAGCTCGGGAAGACAGGCGGGCCAAGAGACCCAGTACTTC. Protein product: CASSGRQAGQETQYF. Full variable domain (rest looked up from reference TRBV18 and TRBJ2-5): NAGVMQNPRHLVRRRGQEARLRCSPMKGHSHVYWYRQLPEEGLKFMVYLQKENIIDESGMPKERFSAEFPKEGPSILRIQQVVRGDSAAYFCASSGRQAGQETQYFGPGTRLLVL.

J is TRBJ2-7 and V is TRBV30, with TRBD1 matching 8 bases. J was trimmed by 4 bases and V by 1 base; bases with no gene match: 3. Germline CDR1 reads GTSNPN; CDR2 reads SVGIG (reference sequence). The CDR3 sequence is 13 residues long. The CDR3 DNA reads as TGTGCCTGGAGTGGACAGGGGAGGTACGAGCAGTACTTC. Protein sequence: CAWSGQGRYEQYF.

V is TRBV6-6 and J is TRBJ2-6; D unresolved. V lost 0 bases and J 4 bases, leaving 10 bases between the germline ends. Germline V gene data show CDR1 as MNHNY and CDR2 as SVGAGI (reference sequence). The CDR3 has 16 amino acids. The CDR3 is CASSYSLGNGANVLTF. CDR3 bases: TGTGCCAGCAGTTACTCGTTGGGGAACGGGGCCAACGTCCTGACTTTC.

For this clone: The same CDR3 also results from other DNA sequences found in this sample. J is TRBJ1-3 and V is TRBV5-5; D gene unclear. Germline CDR1 SGHKS, CDR2 YYEKEE (reference sequence). This CDR3 contains 15 residues. V dropped 3 bases and J dropped 0 bases, with 10 bases sitting between them. The CDR3 bases are TGTGCCAGCAGCTCAGAATCATACTCTGGAAACACCATATATTTT. Its translation is CASSSESYSGNTIYF.

The chain links TRBV5-1 to TRBJ2-1; 8 bases match TRBD2. This CDR3 is built from 16 residues. Looked up from germline, CDR1 is SGHRS and CDR2 is YFSETQ. After removal of 0 bases from V and 0 bases from J, the junction contained 2 bases not matched to a gene. The CDR3 sequence is CASSLESGSSYNEQFF. The CDR3 DNA follows: TGCGCCAGCAGCTTGGAAAGCGGGAGCTCCTACAATGAGCAGTTCTTC.

DNA for the CDR3: TGCGCCAGCAGCTTGAGGTCAGGTGCTTTGGGTAACTATGGCTACACCTTC. Translation: CASSLRSGALGNYGYTF. The chain employs TRBV5-1 and TRBJ1-2, with D uncertain. Trimming took off 1 base at V and 1 base at J, with 17 bases between the two ends. The germline V gene encodes CDR1 SGHRS and CDR2 YFSETQ. CDR3 length equals 17 residues. Full variable domain (rest looked up from reference TRBV5-1 and TRBJ1-2): KAGVTQTPRYLIKTRGQQVTLSCSPISGHRSVSWYQQTPGQGLQFLFEYFSETQRNKGNFPGRFSGRQFSNSRSEMNVSTLELGDSALYLCASSLRSGALGNYGYTFGSGTRLTVV.

The rearrangement links TRBV29-1 to TRBJ2-7; no firm D call. This CDR3 is built from 13 residues. V gave up 5 bases and J gave up 0 bases, with 11 bases separating them. The germline gives CDR1 SQVTM, CDR2 ANQGSEA. The CDR3 DNA is TGCAGCGTTCGGACGGCCAGCTCCTACGAGCAGTACTTC. Residues: CSVRTASSYEQYF.

This clone was recorded once. A junction end diverges from the germline sequence, so it may reflect a read error. This sequence joins TRBV6-1 and TRBJ1-1; 8 bases line up with TRBD1. CDR3 length: 15 residues. Germline V CDR1 and CDR2: MNHNS, SASEGT. The CDR3 region is CASSKAGGGNTEAFF. CDR3 bases: TGTGCCAGCAGTAAAGCAGGGGGCGGCAACACTGAAGCTTTCTTT.

V usage is TRBV19 and J usage is TRBJ1-4, with a tentative D call TRBD1 (6 bases). Germline V CDR1 and CDR2: LNHDA, SQIVND (reference sequence). The CDR3 runs to 15 residues. With 3 bases removed from V and 6 bases from J, the gap between germline ends came to 14 bases. In nucleotides, the CDR3 is TGTGCCAGTAGTATTTCAGGGGCGCTATATGAAAAACTGTTTTTT. Protein sequence: CASSISGALYEKLFF.

CDR3 in DNA: TGTGCCAGCAGGAGCCGGGGTCATACTGAAGCTTTCTTT. Its translation is CASRSRGHTEAFF. The chain joins TRBV27 to TRBJ1-1; D is unclear. Germline assignment: CDR1 MNHEY and CDR2 SMNVEV (reference sequence). Trimming shortened V by 6 bases and J by 5 bases, and 13 bases separated the two germline ends. This CDR3 contains 13 residues.

The rearrangement links TRBV6-5 to TRBJ1-2; the D is unclear. Germline CDR1 reads MNHEY; CDR2 reads SVGAGI. This CDR3 region has 15 residues. The germline V and J ends were trimmed by 0 bases and 6 bases, with 14 bases remaining between them. As DNA, the CDR3 is TGTGCCAGCAGTTACTCGGGCACCTCTTTTGATGGCTACACCTTC. This sequence encodes CASSYSGTSFDGYTF.

The genes are TRBV5-1 and TRBJ1-1, with a possible D match to TRBD1 (5 bases). V gave up 7 bases and J gave up 1 base, with 23 bases separating them. Germline V gives CDR1 SGHRS, CDR2 YFSETQ. The CDR3 runs 17 residues. Here the CDR3 DNA reads TGCGCCAGCGCCGCCTGGAGTACCGGGACTACGAACACTGAAGCTTTCTTT. It codes for CASAAWSTGTTNTEAFF.

CDR3 sequence reads: CASSLVSGQGLGYTF. As DNA, the CDR3 is TGCGCCAGCAGCTTGGTTTCTGGCCAGGGGCTCGGCTACACCTTC. The chain couples TRBV5-1 to TRBJ1-2; weak D call: TRBD1 (6 bases). This CDR3 comprises 15 residues. Germline V gene lookup returns CDR1 SGHRS and CDR2 YFSETQ. The V and J ends lost 0 bases and 8 bases respectively, with 17 bases between them.

The chain combines TRBV6-5 with TRBJ1-3; D is possibly TRBD1 (5 bases). Germline lookup yields CDR1 MNHEY and CDR2 SVGAGI. This CDR3 has 12 residues. V dropped 2 bases and J dropped 8 bases, with 7 bases sitting between them. This chain's CDR3 is CASSYAGDTIYF. CDR3 coding DNA: TGTGCCAGCAGTTACGCGGGGGACACCATATATTTT.

The rearrangement links TRBV19 to TRBJ2-6; D remains ambiguous. This CDR3 is 15 amino acids long. Germline CDR1 is LNHDA and CDR2 is SQIVND (reference sequence). V was clipped by 1 base and J by 6 bases, with 10 bases between them. The CDR3 coding sequence is TGTGCCAGTAGTATAGGCCCACAAGAGGCCAACGTCCTGACTTTC. Its translation is CASSIGPQEANVLTF.

The gene calls are TRBV6-1 and TRBJ2-5; D is uncertain. This CDR3 has 12 residues. The germline CDR1 and CDR2 sequences are MNHNS and SASEGT. V lost 2 bases and J lost 7, with 8 bases in between. In DNA form, the CDR3 reads TGTGCCAGCAGTGAACGACCGGGGACCCAGTACTTC. This gives the protein CASSERPGTQYF.

The J gene is TRBJ2-3, the V gene TRBV7-2; D might be TRBD1 or TRBD2, each matching 6 bases. V was pared by 5 bases and J by 5 bases, with 17 bases between. The CDR3 spans 15 residues. In germline, CDR1 is SGHTA, CDR2 FQGNSA. The CDR3 DNA is TGTGCCAGCAGCAAAACTAGAGGAGGGGGAGATACGCAGTATTTT. This translates into CASSKTRGGGDTQYF.

V and J are TRBV3-1 (or the pseudogene TRBV3-2) and TRBJ1-3; D not certain. This CDR3 comprises 14 residues. CDR1 LGHDT and CDR2 YNNKEL come from the germline V gene (reference sequence). The V and J ends lost 2 bases and 0 bases respectively, with 5 bases between them. For the CDR3, the DNA is TGTGCCAGCAGCCAACCGAGCTCTGGAAACACCATATATTTT. It is translated as CASSQPSSGNTIYF.

This rearrangement joins TRBV6-5 to TRBJ1-4; 7 bases agree with TRBD1. Trimming took 11 bases from V and 2 from J; bases not matched to a gene: 11. This CDR3 is 15 amino acids long. Germline loops: CDR1 MNHEY, CDR2 SVGAGI. CDR3 sequence reads: CAASGRGPTNEKLFF. The CDR3 DNA sequence: TGTGCCGCCTCCGGTAGGGGGCCCACTAATGAAAAACTGTTTTTT.

The chain combines TRBV9 with TRBJ2-2; no clear D gene. This CDR3 is 12 amino acids long. V shed 5 bases and J shed 2 bases, with 4 bases lying between them. Germline lookup yields CDR1 SGDLS and CDR2 YYNGEE. CDR3 bases: TGTGCCAGCAGGGATAACACCGGGGAGCTGTTTTTT. Translation: CASRDNTGELFF.

The V call is TRBV7-9, the J call TRBJ1-1; TRBD1 matches at 11 bases. Germline-derived CDR1 and CDR2 are SEHNR and FQNEAQ (reference sequence). The junction had 4 bases not matched to a gene; V was cut back by 8 bases and J by 5 bases. The CDR3 has 13 residues. CDR3: CASVGQGATEAFF. CDR3 bases: TGTGCCAGCGTCGGACAGGGGGCGACTGAAGCTTTCTTT.